One sample yielded the 13 T cell receptor beta chains listed below, sequenced in a study of T cell responses to AZD1222 COVID-19 vaccine. The assay was immunoSEQ multiplex PCR, and TCRdb's table has in-frame clones only and misses some. The sample lists under 150,000 clones, 88% occurring once. Source: peripheral blood, taken on day 0 of MenACWY control vaccination. These receptors were taken from an adult in good health.

This sequence joins TRBV12-3 or TRBV12-4 and TRBJ2-5, with TRBD2 matching 7 bases. The CDR3 totals 13 residues. V lost 5 bases, J lost 3 bases, and 3 bases stayed unmatched. The DNA of the CDR3 is TGTGCCAGCAGTCCCCTAGCGGAAGAGACCCAGTACTTC. This encodes CASSPLAEETQYF.

This chain links TRBV7-9 with TRBJ1-5; D unresolved. The V gene's germline CDR1 is SEHNR and CDR2 FQNEAQ (reference sequence). CDR3 length: 13 amino acids. The germline V and J ends were trimmed by 2 bases and 7 bases, with 9 bases remaining between them. Written as DNA, the CDR3 is TGTGCCAGCAGCTTAAATGGTTTCCAGCCCCAGCATTTT. Residues: CASSLNGFQPQHF.

This clone appeared a few times. The chain uses TRBV10-3 and TRBJ2-7; 10 bases line up with TRBD2. Germline CDR1 and CDR2: ENHRY and SYGVKD. The CDR3 is 15 residues long. V shed 2 bases, J shed 5 bases, and the junction held 6 bases outside the gene matches. The CDR3 protein is CAISEPPGLANEQYF. The DNA for the CDR3 is TGTGCCATCAGTGAGCCCCCGGGACTAGCGAACGAGCAGTACTTC.

This rearrangement joins TRBV27 to TRBJ1-3; D is perhaps TRBD1 (5 bases). Germline assignment: CDR1 MNHEY and CDR2 SMNVEV (reference sequence). With 4 bases removed from V and 7 bases from J, the gap between germline ends came to 11 bases. This CDR3 is built from 13 residues. CDR3 DNA sequence: TGTGCCAGCAGTTCCCTGACAGAGAACACCATATATTTT. Protein: CASSSLTENTIYF.

This chain links TRBV13 with TRBJ2-7; 11 bases map to TRBD2. J lost 2 bases, V lost 6 bases, and 9 bases had no gene match. The CDR3 length is 16 residues. CDR1 and CDR2 from the germline V gene are PRHDT and FYEKMQ (reference sequence). The CDR3 DNA reads TGTGCCAGCAGTCCTTCAGGACTAGCGGGCCCCTACGAGCAGTACTTC. It is translated as CASSPSGLAGPYEQYF.

The chain recombines TRBV6-5 with TRBJ2-2; D is possibly TRBD2 (5 bases). The CDR3 spans 10 residues. V shed 8 bases and J shed 7 bases, with 5 bases lying between them. CDR1 is MNHEY, CDR2 SVGAGI, per germline. As DNA, the CDR3 is TGTGCCAGCCGGGGCGGGGAGCTGTTTTTT. Translating it yields CASRGGELFF.

The chain has TRBV28 and TRBJ2-7; perhaps TRBD2 as D (5 bases). In germline, CDR1 is MDHEN, CDR2 SYDVKM. This CDR3 contains 14 residues. The CDR3 DNA sequence: TGTGCGAGCGGCAGGCGGCGAAGTCAATACGAGCAGTACTTC. Translation: CASGRRRSQYEQYF.

This chain links TRBV19 with TRBJ2-3; D not resolved. CDR3 length: 14 amino acids. In germline, CDR1 is LNHDA, CDR2 SQIVND (reference sequence). Trimming pared 5 bases from V and 3 bases from J, leaving 12 bases between. In nucleotides, the CDR3 is TGTGCCAGTAGTGTGACGGGCTCAACAGATACGCAGTATTTT. This gives the protein CASSVTGSTDTQYF. Drawing the rest from reference TRBV19 and TRBJ2-3, the complete variable domain is DGGITQSPKYLFRKEGQNVTLSCEQNLNHDAMYWYRQDPGQGLRLIYYSQIVNDFQKGDIAEGYSVSREKKESFPLTVTSAQKNPTAFYLCASSVTGSTDTQYFGPGTRLTVL.

The gene calls are TRBV9 and TRBJ2-2; 13 positions match TRBD2. Trimming took 3 bases from V and 7 from J; bases not matched to a gene: 3. The CDR3 covers 15 residues. Germline V CDR1 and CDR2: SGDLS, YYNGEE. CDR3 in DNA: TGTGCCAGCAGCGAACTAGCGGGAGGGGTCGGGGAGCTGTTTTTT. Its translation: CASSELAGGVGELFF.

This clone was seen only once. The CDR3 here is CASSEGQGAIYGYTF. The CDR3 DNA follows: TGTGCCAGCAGTGAGGGCCAGGGGGCTATCTATGGCTACACCTTC. This chain connects TRBV2 to TRBJ1-2, with TRBD1 matching 8 bases. Per the germline V gene, CDR1 is SNHLY and CDR2 is FYNNEI. CDR3 size: 15 residues. Trimming took 3 bases from V and 4 from J; bases not matched to a gene: 7.

The gene calls are TRBV4-2 and TRBJ1-4; D gene ambiguous. This CDR3 contains 16 residues. CDR1 and CDR2 from the germline V gene are LGHNA and YNFKEQ. The ends were cut back, 2 bases at V and 5 bases at J, with 15 bases in the middle. The DNA of the CDR3 is TGTGCCAGCAGCCAATACGGTTTAGGGTCGAATGAAAAACTGTTTTTT. This encodes CASSQYGLGSNEKLFF.

This chain connects TRBV12-3 or TRBV12-4 to TRBJ2-7, with D possibly called TRBD1 or TRBD2 (5 bases each). This CDR3 is built from 12 residues. Trimming cost V 5 bases and J 12 bases, with 17 bases left between them. For the CDR3, the DNA is TGTGCCAGCAGTCCAGAGAGGGGCCGAGGGTACTTC. Translation gives CASSPERGRGYF.

The chain couples TRBV15 to TRBJ1-5, with D uncertain. CDR3 size: 14 residues. Germline V CDR1 and CDR2: LNHNV, YYDKDF (reference sequence). Trimming removed 3 bases at V and 6 bases at J, with 12 bases between. The CDR3 loop is CATSSRQVLQPQHF. In nucleotides, the CDR3 is TGTGCCACCAGCAGCCGACAAGTTCTTCAGCCCCAGCATTTT.